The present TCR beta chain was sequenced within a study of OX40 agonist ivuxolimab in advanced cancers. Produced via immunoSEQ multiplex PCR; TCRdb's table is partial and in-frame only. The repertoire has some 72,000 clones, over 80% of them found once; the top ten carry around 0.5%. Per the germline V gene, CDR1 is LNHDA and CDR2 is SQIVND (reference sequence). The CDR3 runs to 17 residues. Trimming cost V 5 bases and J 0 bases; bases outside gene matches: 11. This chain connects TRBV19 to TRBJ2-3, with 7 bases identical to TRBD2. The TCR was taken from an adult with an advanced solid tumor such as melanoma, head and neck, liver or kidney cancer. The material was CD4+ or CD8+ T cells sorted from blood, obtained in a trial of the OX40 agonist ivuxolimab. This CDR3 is CASSGRVGGLSTDTQYF. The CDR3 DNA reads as TGTGCCAGTAGTGGGAGGGTTGGAGGCCTAAGCACAGATACGCAGTATTTT.